This T cell receptor beta chain was recovered during a study of shared T cell receptors in the human thymus. Clones were sequenced by immunoSEQ multiplex PCR, and TCRdb holds only the in-frame ones, with some missing. The profile covers more than 550,000 clones, with 80% to 90% appearing a single time and 0.0095% to 0.013% taken by the ten largest. These data are also associated with another study on human thymus T cells. That work contributes: The sample donors, healthy Finnish infants, were having corrective surgery for congenital heart defects. Resections from corrective heart surgery provided thymus tissue. Usage of V and J genes appeared biased in thymic and blood repertoires. Highly overlapping thymic repertoires among unrelated individuals were reported in related research.

This receptor was identified in a girl under three years old with a congenital heart defect. The sequencing input was thymocytes.

DNA for the CDR3: TGCGCCAGCAGCTTGGGGCAGGGGGCAAGGTATGGCTACACCTTC. Translated, it gives CASSLGQGARYGYTF. The chain is built from TRBV5-1 and TRBJ1-2, with 8 bases identical to TRBD1. Germline CDR1 and CDR2: SGHRS and YFSETQ. The V gene end was trimmed by 0 bases and the J gene end by 5 bases; junction bases not matched to a gene: 6. There are 15 residues in the CDR3. The full variable domain, in which reference TRBV5-1 and TRBJ1-2 provide the parts outside the CDR3, is KAGVTQTPRYLIKTRGQQVTLSCSPISGHRSVSWYQQTPGQGLQFLFEYFSETQRNKGNFPGRFSGRQFSNSRSEMNVSTLELGDSALYLCASSLGQGARYGYTFGSGTRLTVV.